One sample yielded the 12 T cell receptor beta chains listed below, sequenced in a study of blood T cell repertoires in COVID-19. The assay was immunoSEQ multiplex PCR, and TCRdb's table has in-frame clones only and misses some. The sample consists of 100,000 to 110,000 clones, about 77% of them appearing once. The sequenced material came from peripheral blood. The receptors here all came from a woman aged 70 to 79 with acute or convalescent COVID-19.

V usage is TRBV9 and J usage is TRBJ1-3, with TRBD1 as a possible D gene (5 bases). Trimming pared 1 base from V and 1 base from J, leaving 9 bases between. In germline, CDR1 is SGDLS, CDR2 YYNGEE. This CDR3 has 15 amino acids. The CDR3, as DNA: TGTGCCAGCAGCGTACAGGGTACATCTGGAAACACCATATATTTT. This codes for CASSVQGTSGNTIYF.

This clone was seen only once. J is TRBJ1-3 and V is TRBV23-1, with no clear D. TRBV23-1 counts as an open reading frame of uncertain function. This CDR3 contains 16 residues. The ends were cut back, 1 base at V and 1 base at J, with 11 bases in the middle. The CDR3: CASSQFTRGSGNTIYF. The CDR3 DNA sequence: TGCGCCAGCAGTCAATTCACTCGAGGTTCTGGAAACACCATATATTTT.

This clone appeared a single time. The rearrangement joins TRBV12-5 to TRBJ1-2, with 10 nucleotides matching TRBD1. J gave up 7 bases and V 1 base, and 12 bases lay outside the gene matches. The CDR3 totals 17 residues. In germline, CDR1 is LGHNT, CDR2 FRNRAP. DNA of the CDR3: TGTGCTAGTGGTTTGGGACAGGGGGCGCAAGGTGGAAGTGGCTACACCTTC. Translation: CASGLGQGAQGGSGYTF.

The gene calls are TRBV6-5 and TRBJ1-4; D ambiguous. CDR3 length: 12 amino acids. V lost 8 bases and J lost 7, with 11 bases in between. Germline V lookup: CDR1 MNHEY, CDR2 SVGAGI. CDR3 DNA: TGTGCCAGCTCAGACCGGGGTGAAAAACTGTTTTTT. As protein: CASSDRGEKLFF.

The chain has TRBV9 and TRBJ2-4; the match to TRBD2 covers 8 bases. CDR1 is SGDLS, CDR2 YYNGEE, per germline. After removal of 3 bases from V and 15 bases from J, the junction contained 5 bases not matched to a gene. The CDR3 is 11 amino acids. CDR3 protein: CASSAGGFVYF. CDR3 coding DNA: TGTGCCAGCAGCGCGGGGGGGTTTGTGTACTTC.

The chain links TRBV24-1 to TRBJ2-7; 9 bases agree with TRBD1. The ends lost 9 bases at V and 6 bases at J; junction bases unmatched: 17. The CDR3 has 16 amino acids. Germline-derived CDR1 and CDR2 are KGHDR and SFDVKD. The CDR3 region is CATREGSGQGIPEQYV. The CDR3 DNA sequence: TGTGCCACCCGGGAAGGCTCGGGACAGGGTATTCCCGAGCAGTACGTC.

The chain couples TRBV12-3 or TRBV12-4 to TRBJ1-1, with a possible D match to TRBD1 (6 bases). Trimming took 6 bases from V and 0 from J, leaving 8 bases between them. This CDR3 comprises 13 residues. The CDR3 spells CASRAGVNTEAFF. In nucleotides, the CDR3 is TGTGCCAGCAGGGCAGGGGTGAACACTGAAGCTTTCTTT.

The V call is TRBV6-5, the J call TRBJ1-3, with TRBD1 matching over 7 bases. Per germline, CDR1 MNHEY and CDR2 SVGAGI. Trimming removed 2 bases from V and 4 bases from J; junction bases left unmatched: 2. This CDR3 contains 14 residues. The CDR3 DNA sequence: TGTGCCAGCAGTTACGGGACAGAAGGAAACACCATATATTTT. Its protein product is CASSYGTEGNTIYF.

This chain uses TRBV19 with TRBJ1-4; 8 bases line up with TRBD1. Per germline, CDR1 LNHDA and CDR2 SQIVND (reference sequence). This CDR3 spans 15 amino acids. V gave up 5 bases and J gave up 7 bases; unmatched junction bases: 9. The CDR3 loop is CASSVDRGVVEKLFF. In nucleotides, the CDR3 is TGTGCCAGTAGTGTCGACAGGGGAGTGGTTGAAAAACTGTTTTTT. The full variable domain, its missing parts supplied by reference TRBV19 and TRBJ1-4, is DGGITQSPKYLFRKEGQNVTLSCEQNLNHDAMYWYRQDPGQGLRLIYYSQIVNDFQKGDIAEGYSVSREKKESFPLTVTSAQKNPTAFYLCASSVDRGVVEKLFFGSGTQLSVL.

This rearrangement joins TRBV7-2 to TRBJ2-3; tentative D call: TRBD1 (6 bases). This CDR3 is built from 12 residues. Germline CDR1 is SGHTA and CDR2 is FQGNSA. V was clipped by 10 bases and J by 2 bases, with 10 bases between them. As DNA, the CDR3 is TGTGCCACCACAGGGTTCACAGATACGCAGTATTTT. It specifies CATTGFTDTQYF.

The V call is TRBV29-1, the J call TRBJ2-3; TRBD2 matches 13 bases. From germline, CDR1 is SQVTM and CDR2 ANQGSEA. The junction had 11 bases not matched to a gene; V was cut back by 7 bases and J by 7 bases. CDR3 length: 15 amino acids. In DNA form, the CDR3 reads TGCAGCGCCCCACTAGCGGGGGGGCTTAGCTATACGCAGTATTTT. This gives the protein CSAPLAGGLSYTQYF.

For the CDR3, the DNA is TGTGCCAGCAGTCCTCCGGGACAGGGGTTTCGTACGCAGTATTTT. It yields the protein CASSPPGQGFRTQYF. The chain is built from TRBV27 and TRBJ2-3, with 10 bases lining up with TRBD1. J was trimmed by 8 bases and V by 5 bases; bases with no gene match: 10. CDR3 length: 15 residues. The germline V gene encodes CDR1 MNHEY and CDR2 SMNVEV (reference sequence).